Listed below are T cell receptor beta chains from one sample, sequenced in a study of untreated major depressive disorder. The repertoire was sequenced with immunoSEQ multiplex PCR; TCRdb's copy has only in-frame clones and lacks some. The sample records about 20,000 clones, approximately 92% being singletons. Sequenced input: CD4+ T cells from PBMCs. Receptor source: a woman in her forties with major depressive disorder. Each CDR3 is given with its conserved first and last residue. The order of the fields is J gene, clone size, D gene, V gene, CDR3 protein, CDR3 DNA. A D gene is named only where the DNA matches it firmly. Clone size is given for some rows only: seen once, a few or many times, or a class if the clone is expanded.

j_gene: TRBJ2-2
abundance: .
d_gene: TRBD1
v_gene: TRBV5-1
CDR3aa: CASSSQGADTGELFF
CDR3nt: TGCGCCAGCAGCTCACAGGGGGCAGACACCGGGGAGCTGTTTTTT

j_gene: TRBJ2-5
abundance: once
d_gene: .
v_gene: TRBV19
CDR3aa: CASSIGSRGEETQYF
CDR3nt: TGTGCCAGTAGTATAGGGTCCAGGGGAGAGGAGACCCAGTACTTC

j_gene: TRBJ1-2
abundance: .
d_gene: .
v_gene: TRBV6-5
CDR3aa: CASNNGGQPQGYTF
CDR3nt: TGTGCCAGCAATAACGGAGGGCAGCCACAAGGCTACACCTTC

j_gene: TRBJ1-1
abundance: .
d_gene: .
v_gene: TRBV7-3
CDR3aa: CASSLLPDSEAFF
CDR3nt: TGTGCCAGCAGCTTATTACCCGACAGTGAAGCTTTCTTT

j_gene: TRBJ2-2
abundance: .
d_gene: .
v_gene: TRBV19
CDR3aa: CASVQGPNTGELFF
CDR3nt: TGTGCCAGCGTTCAGGGTCCGAACACCGGGGAGCTGTTTTTT

j_gene: TRBJ2-2
abundance: once
d_gene: TRBD2
v_gene: TRBV7-6
CDR3aa: CASSLGGQNSGRASRAGELFF
CDR3nt: TGTGCCAGCAGCTTAGGAGGACAAAATAGCGGGAGGGCCAGTCGGGCCGGGGAGCTGTTTTTT

j_gene: TRBJ2-7
abundance: .
d_gene: TRBD1
v_gene: TRBV9
CDR3aa: CASSARQGPYEQYF
CDR3nt: TGTGCCAGCAGCGCCCGACAGGGCCCCTACGAGCAGTACTTC

j_gene: TRBJ1-2
abundance: .
d_gene: .
v_gene: TRBV30
CDR3aa: CAWNIQSGYTF
CDR3nt: TGTGCCTGGAATATCCAATCGGGCTACACCTTC

j_gene: TRBJ2-2
abundance: once
d_gene: .
v_gene: TRBV7-9
CDR3aa: CASSLDWNTGELFF
CDR3nt: TGTGCCAGCAGCTTGGATTGGAACACCGGGGAGCTGTTTTTT

j_gene: TRBJ1-4
abundance: .
d_gene: .
v_gene: TRBV6-4
CDR3aa: CASSDCRGQPTINEKLFF
CDR3nt: TGTGCCAGCAGTGATTGCAGGGGTCAACCGACTATTAATGAAAAACTGTTTTTT

j_gene: TRBJ2-5
abundance: .
d_gene: .
v_gene: TRBV4-3
CDR3aa: CASSRGSGSPQETQYF
CDR3nt: TGCGCCAGCAGCCGGGGATCGGGGAGCCCCCAAGAGACCCAGTACTTC

j_gene: TRBJ2-3
abundance: .
d_gene: .
v_gene: TRBV30
CDR3aa: CAWSRSVRDTQYF
CDR3nt: TGTGCCTGGAGTCGATCCGTAAGAGATACGCAGTATTTT

j_gene: TRBJ1-2
abundance: .
d_gene: TRBD1
v_gene: TRBV28
CDR3aa: CASSLGTDVYGYTF
CDR3nt: TGTGCCAGCAGCCTCGGGACAGATGTCTATGGCTACACCTTC

j_gene: TRBJ2-6
abundance: once
d_gene: .
v_gene: TRBV4-3
CDR3aa: CASSIAPSGANVLTF
CDR3nt: TGCGCCAGCAGCATAGCTCCCTCCGGGGCCAACGTCCTGACTTTC

j_gene: TRBJ2-3
abundance: .
d_gene: .
v_gene: TRBV6-1
CDR3aa: CASSEAGDRPSYF
CDR3nt: TGTGCCAGCAGTGAAGCGGGTGACCGCCCCTCATATTTT

j_gene: TRBJ2-2
abundance: few
d_gene: .
v_gene: TRBV11-3
CDR3aa: CASSSYDRLEAGELFF
CDR3nt: TGTGCCAGCAGCTCGTACGACAGGTTGGAGGCCGGGGAGCTGTTTTTT

j_gene: TRBJ2-3
abundance: .
d_gene: .
v_gene: TRBV29-1
CDR3aa: CSVVRDPGGTDTQYF
CDR3nt: TGCAGCGTTGTAAGGGACCCCGGAGGCACAGATACGCAGTATTTT

j_gene: TRBJ2-1
abundance: once
d_gene: .
v_gene: TRBV2
CDR3aa: CASSTQGSSYNEQFF
CDR3nt: TGTGCCAGCAGTACCCAGGGGAGCTCCTACAATGAGCAGTTCTTC

j_gene: TRBJ1-6
abundance: .
d_gene: .
v_gene: TRBV6-5
CDR3aa: CASSFQPGLPLHF
CDR3nt: TGTGCCAGCAGTTTCCAACCGGGGCTCCCCCTCCACTTT

j_gene: TRBJ2-3
abundance: .
d_gene: TRBD2
v_gene: TRBV7-9
CDR3aa: CASSLLAGDTDTQYF
CDR3nt: TGTGCCAGCAGCCTACTAGCGGGGGACACAGATACGCAGTATTTT

j_gene: TRBJ2-7
abundance: .
d_gene: TRBD1
v_gene: TRBV27
CDR3aa: CASSLGDRGLSYEQYF
CDR3nt: TGTGCCAGCAGTTTAGGGGACAGGGGGCTCTCCTACGAGCAGTACTTC

j_gene: TRBJ1-5
abundance: .
d_gene: .
v_gene: TRBV5-6
CDR3aa: CASSTAGPGSAQHF
CDR3nt: TGTGCCAGCAGCACGGCGGGACCGGGATCAGCCCAGCATTTT

j_gene: TRBJ2-3
abundance: .
d_gene: TRBD1
v_gene: TRBV29-1
CDR3aa: CSVGQGGPDTQYF
CDR3nt: TGCAGCGTGGGACAGGGAGGACCAGATACGCAGTATTTT

j_gene: TRBJ2-3
abundance: .
d_gene: .
v_gene: TRBV30
CDR3aa: CAWSWSRTDTQYF
CDR3nt: TGTGCCTGGAGTTGGTCTCGCACAGATACGCAGTATTTT

j_gene: TRBJ1-4
abundance: .
d_gene: .
v_gene: TRBV30
CDR3aa: CAWCWPGEGEKLFF
CDR3nt: TGTGCCTGGTGCTGGCCCGGGGAGGGAGAAAAACTGTTTTTT

j_gene: TRBJ1-1
abundance: once
d_gene: .
v_gene: TRBV6-1
CDR3aa: CASSPRQRYVPRAFF
CDR3nt: TGTGCCAGCAGTCCGAGACAGCGGTATGTTCCTCGCGCTTTCTTT

j_gene: TRBJ2-3
abundance: .
d_gene: .
v_gene: TRBV10-1
CDR3aa: CASSIEKSGISQYF
CDR3nt: TGCGCCAGCAGTATCGAAAAATCAGGGATCTCGCAGTATTTT

j_gene: TRBJ2-4
abundance: .
d_gene: .
v_gene: TRBV5-6
CDR3aa: CASSRRGTGANIQYF
CDR3nt: TGTGCCAGCAGCCGGAGGGGTACAGGGGCTAACATTCAGTACTTC

j_gene: TRBJ2-1
abundance: .
d_gene: TRBD2
v_gene: TRBV7-3
CDR3aa: CASSLRPLSGRSNSYNEQFF
CDR3nt: TGTGCCAGCAGCTTGCGGCCCCTAAGCGGGAGGTCCAACTCCTACAATGAGCAGTTCTTC

j_gene: TRBJ2-2
abundance: .
d_gene: .
v_gene: TRBV7-9
CDR3aa: CASSLVADTGELFF
CDR3nt: TGTGCCAGCAGCTTAGTGGCCGACACCGGGGAGCTGTTTTTT

j_gene: TRBJ1-6
abundance: .
d_gene: .
v_gene: TRBV5-6
CDR3aa: CASSLGGVSPLHF
CDR3nt: TGTGCCAGCAGCTTGGGAGGGGTCTCACCCCTCCACTTT

j_gene: TRBJ1-1
abundance: .
d_gene: .
v_gene: TRBV7-9
CDR3aa: CASSLGQRNTEAFF
CDR3nt: TGTGCCAGCAGCTTAGGACAGAGGAACACTGAAGCTTTCTTT

j_gene: TRBJ1-5
abundance: .
d_gene: .
v_gene: TRBV19
CDR3aa: CASSAPRDPVRSQPQHF
CDR3nt: TGTGCCAGTAGTGCCCCACGGGACCCGGTGCGAAGTCAGCCCCAGCATTTT

j_gene: TRBJ1-5
abundance: .
d_gene: .
v_gene: TRBV19
CDR3aa: CASSSGQSSNQPQHF
CDR3nt: TGTGCCAGTAGCTCCGGGCAGAGTAGCAATCAGCCCCAGCATTTT

j_gene: TRBJ2-3
abundance: .
d_gene: .
v_gene: TRBV15
CDR3aa: CATSFHMSTDTQYF
CDR3nt: TGTGCCACCAGCTTTCACATGAGCACAGATACGCAGTATTTT

j_gene: TRBJ2-1
abundance: .
d_gene: .
v_gene: TRBV5-1
CDR3aa: CASSPIRGTTPTEQFF
CDR3nt: TGCGCCAGCAGCCCGATTCGGGGGACAACTCCTACTGAGCAGTTCTTC

j_gene: TRBJ2-1
abundance: .
d_gene: TRBD2
v_gene: TRBV5-1
CDR3aa: CASSLRASGGPYNEQFF
CDR3nt: TGCGCCAGCAGCTTGAGGGCTAGCGGGGGACCTTACAATGAGCAGTTCTTC

j_gene: TRBJ2-2
abundance: once
d_gene: TRBD1
v_gene: TRBV6-5
CDR3aa: CASSNLRGRVGELFF
CDR3nt: TGTGCCAGCAGTAACCTCAGGGGGCGAGTCGGGGAGCTGTTTTTT

j_gene: TRBJ2-1
abundance: .
d_gene: TRBD2
v_gene: TRBV10-1
CDR3aa: CASRASGVGTPGDEQFF
CDR3nt: TGCGCCAGCAGGGCTAGCGGGGTCGGCACCCCTGGCGATGAGCAGTTCTTC

j_gene: TRBJ2-6
abundance: .
d_gene: TRBD2
v_gene: TRBV2
CDR3aa: CASKRDGGARANVLTF
CDR3nt: TGTGCCAGCAAGCGGGATGGCGGCGCCAGGGCCAACGTCCTGACTTTC

j_gene: TRBJ2-6
abundance: .
d_gene: TRBD2
v_gene: TRBV19
CDR3aa: CASSIFRDYPSGANVLTF
CDR3nt: TGTGCCAGTAGTATCTTCCGGGACTACCCTTCTGGGGCCAACGTCCTGACTTTC

j_gene: TRBJ2-1
abundance: .
d_gene: .
v_gene: TRBV10-2
CDR3aa: CASSDSKVVGGIWDNEQFF
CDR3nt: TGCGCCAGCAGTGATTCGAAAGTCGTGGGAGGAATTTGGGACAATGAGCAGTTCTTC

j_gene: TRBJ2-5
abundance: once
d_gene: TRBD2
v_gene: TRBV5-4
CDR3aa: CASSHSGGAGETQYF
CDR3nt: TGTGCCAGCAGCCATAGCGGGGGGGCCGGGGAGACCCAGTACTTC

j_gene: TRBJ2-1
abundance: .
d_gene: .
v_gene: TRBV5-1
CDR3aa: CASSSQAEQFF
CDR3nt: TGCGCCAGCAGCTCTCAGGCTGAGCAGTTCTTC

j_gene: TRBJ2-2
abundance: once
d_gene: TRBD1
v_gene: TRBV11-3
CDR3aa: CASSFAGTGSTGELFF
CDR3nt: TGTGCCAGCAGCTTCGCCGGGACAGGGTCCACCGGGGAGCTGTTTTTT

j_gene: TRBJ1-3
abundance: .
d_gene: .
v_gene: TRBV28
CDR3aa: CASSYVDRQVGNTIYF
CDR3nt: TGTGCCAGCAGCTATGTAGACAGGCAGGTCGGAAACACCATATATTTT

j_gene: TRBJ2-7
abundance: .
d_gene: TRBD1
v_gene: TRBV16
CDR3aa: CASSQSDRASHEQYF
CDR3nt: TGTGCCAGCAGCCAATCGGACAGGGCGTCCCACGAGCAGTACTTC